This T cell receptor beta chain was captured in a study of early T cells in non-severe SARS-CoV-2 infection (dated by TCRdb to the early 2020s). Background on the whole study: Bulk RNA from unsorted whole blood was used for TCR sequencing, so alpha and beta chains could not be paired.

This was a case-control study nested in a cohort of healthcare workers in London, UK, who had nasopharyngeal swab PCR tests and blood samples taken every week. Healthcare workers were recruited between 23 and 31 March 2020, during the week of the UK lockdown, and were followed weekly for up to 16 weeks. What the authors observed across the whole study: VDJdb matching was skewed toward anti-spike CD8 responses and likely underestimated virus-specific expansions, missing private and CD4 specificities.

This clonotype was seen many times. Its antigen has not been determined. The sample holds no much larger clone one base away, and base qualities are not on file. Libraries were made using 5' RACE. Sequencing instrument: NextSeq 500. The TCR library protocol attached unique molecular identifiers to individual cDNA molecules to correct for sequencing error and PCR bias. TCR alpha and beta chains were both sequenced, and the abundances of alpha and beta sequences in each sample were closely correlated with each other. Per the original workflow: Decombinator V4 was used to annotate TCR sequences for V gene, J gene and CDR3. Expanded TCRs were defined as changing significantly between any two time points under a Poisson model with p below 0.0001. Abundances of TCRs were expressed as counts per million after normalisation to the total number of TCRs sequenced in each sample. MAIT TCRs were defined by TRAV1-2 paired with TRAJ12, TRAJ20 or TRAJ33, and iNKT TCRs by TRAV10 paired with TRAJ18. A search of VDJdb, accessed on 1 November 2021, was run for TCRs annotated to CMV, EBV and SARS-CoV-2, with TCRs annotated for multiple antigens excluded. TCRdb trimmed the raw reads at Q25, called clones with MiXCR and kept productive beta chains. Each record represents a unique CDR3 protein, reported with the most common genes and DNA among its rows. What appears here as the V and J calls and clone size reflects TCRdb's work, not the paper's. Present in this sample are approximately 33,000 distinct CDR3 sequences, around 5% of which were seen just once. Just under 30% of the sample rests with the top ten.

From its cysteine to its phenylalanine, the CDR3 spans 14 amino acids. Solely the CDR3 DNA is kept, with 42 bases framed from the first base. A distance of 10 bases separates the germline ends of V and J, which lose 1 base and 4 bases respectively. The germline V gene gives CDR1 as SGHTA and CDR2 as FQGNSA. Rearrangement joined TRBV7-2 to TRBJ1-2; D gene: possibly TRBD1, on 6 matching bases. The sequencing input was whole blood. This TCR was sampled from an adult who was a healthcare worker with PCR-confirmed SARS-CoV-2 infection or an uninfected control (not recorded which). The CDR3 region reads CASSLDREVYGYTF. The DNA sequence is TGTGCCAGCAGCTTAGACAGGGAGGTCTATGGCTACACCTTC.